These 11 T cell receptor beta chains were sequenced from one sample in a study of blood T cells in healthy people across ages. Next came a second PCR, run for about 6 to 12 cycles, which used a sample-barcoded 5' primer along with a J-beta primer mix. TCRdb re-called the 5' RACE reads with MiXCR, one entry per CDR3 protein. The data hold approximately 800,000 distinct CDR3 sequences, with 20% to 25% observed a single time. These data were also filed under a second study, of T cells of mothers and their children.

Input material: blood. The source is a boy between 5 and 17 years old in good health.

The V call is TRBV10-3, the J call TRBJ2-5, with a weak D call TRBD1 (6 bases). TRBJ2-7 matches the DNA end more closely, so the J call is doubtful. CDR3 length: 12 amino acids. Germline CDR1 and CDR2: ENHRY and SYGVKD. The CDR3: CAISVRTDEQYF. For the CDR3, the DNA is TGTGCCATCAGTGTCCGGACAGACGAGCAGTACTTC.

There are a few counts of this clonotype. The chain is built from TRBV10-3 and TRBJ2-7, with TRBD1 matching 9 bases. Losses at the gene ends were 10 bases for V and 0 bases for J; bases not matched to a gene: 19. The germline V gene has CDR1 ENHRY and CDR2 SYGVKD. The CDR3 runs 18 residues. The CDR3 DNA follows: TGTGCCACCGGCCTGGGACAGGGTGGCGTGGGCCCCTCCTACGAGCAGTACTTC. Residues: CATGLGQGGVGPSYEQYF.

This clonotype has only a few counts. The gene calls are TRBV4-2 and TRBJ2-1; 9 bases match TRBD2. Losses at the gene ends were 0 bases for V and 3 bases for J; bases not matched to a gene: 3. The CDR3 loop spans 16 amino acids. The V gene's germline CDR1 is LGHNA and CDR2 YNFKEQ. CDR3 protein: CASSQDASGDYNEQFF. CDR3 in DNA: TGTGCCAGCAGCCAAGACGCTAGCGGGGACTACAATGAGCAGTTCTTC.

This clonotype appeared a few times. V gene TRBV20-1 combines with J gene TRBJ1-2; 9 positions agree with TRBD1. Germline trimming cut 3 bases from V and 4 bases from J; bases unmatched to any gene: 6. There are 14 residues in the CDR3. The germline gives CDR1 DFQATT, CDR2 SNEGSKA (reference sequence). The CDR3 DNA sequence: TGCAGTGCTAGGCGACTGACAGGGGGCTATGGCTACACCTTC. Protein product: CSARRLTGGYGYTF.

This clonotype was seen at least ten times. This rearrangement joins TRBV4-2 to TRBJ2-1; 11 bases are a match to TRBD2. J was trimmed by 4 bases and V by 0 bases; bases with no gene match: 8. Germline CDR1 LGHNA, CDR2 YNFKEQ. The CDR3 sequence is 18 residues long. The CDR3 here is CASSQDQYSGRAYNEQFF. Written as DNA, the CDR3 is TGTGCCAGCAGCCAAGATCAGTATAGCGGGAGGGCGTACAATGAGCAGTTCTTC.

This clonotype was seen a handful of times. J is TRBJ2-3 and V is TRBV7-6, with a possible D match to TRBD1 (6 bases). V was cut by 1 base and J by 2 bases, with 13 bases left in between. The germline V gene has CDR1 SGHVS and CDR2 FNYEAQ. This CDR3 has 16 amino acids. The CDR3 sequence is CASSLGTALTTDTQYF. The DNA for the CDR3 is TGTGCCAGCAGCTTAGGGACAGCCCTAACCACAGATACGCAGTATTTT.

This clonotype was counted only a few times. The V call is TRBV3-1, the J call TRBJ2-3, with 8 bases aligning to TRBD2. Germline V gene lookup returns CDR1 LGHDT and CDR2 YNNKEL (reference sequence). The CDR3 is 15 residues long. Trimming took 4 bases from V and 7 from J; bases not matched to a gene: 10. The CDR3 reads CASSPGSGAVYTQYF. The CDR3 DNA follows: TGTGCCAGCAGCCCTGGTAGCGGGGCCGTTTATACGCAGTATTTT.

V gene TRBV12-3 or TRBV12-4 combines with J gene TRBJ2-3; D may be TRBD2 (5 bases). CDR3 length: 15 amino acids. Trimming cost V 7 bases and J 8 bases, with 22 bases left between them. For the CDR3, the DNA is TGTGCCAGCACCCTCGCGAGGGAAGGGCCGGGTACGCAGTATTTT. It encodes CASTLAREGPGTQYF.

This clonotype was seen only a few times. This chain joins TRBV5-4 and TRBJ2-5; no clear D. CDR1 is SGHNT, CDR2 YYREEE, per germline (reference sequence). The length of the CDR3 is 14 residues. V shed 0 bases and J shed 7 bases, with 13 bases lying between them. CDR3: CASSLEAADRTQYF. The CDR3 DNA reads TGTGCCAGCAGCTTGGAGGCGGCGGACCGGACCCAGTACTTC.

In its sample, this clonotype was seen a few times. A junction end diverges from the germline sequence, so it may reflect a read error. This sequence joins TRBV10-3 and TRBJ2-3; TRBD2 matches 9 bases. CDR1 is ENHRY, CDR2 SYGVKD, per germline. This CDR3 has 16 residues. The CDR3 DNA is TGTGCCATCAGTGAGTACCCTAGCGGGACGACAGATACACAGTATTTT. This translates into CAISEYPSGTTDTQYF.

This clonotype appeared many times. This chain links TRBV11-2 with TRBJ2-7; 8 bases line up with TRBD2. Per the germline V gene, CDR1 is SGHAT and CDR2 is FQNNGV. The CDR3 sequence is 15 residues long. V shed 0 bases, J shed 4 bases, and the junction held 5 bases outside the gene matches. CDR3 residues: CASSLEALAAYEQYF. The CDR3 coding sequence is TGTGCCAGCAGCTTAGAAGCACTAGCGGCGTACGAGCAGTACTTC.